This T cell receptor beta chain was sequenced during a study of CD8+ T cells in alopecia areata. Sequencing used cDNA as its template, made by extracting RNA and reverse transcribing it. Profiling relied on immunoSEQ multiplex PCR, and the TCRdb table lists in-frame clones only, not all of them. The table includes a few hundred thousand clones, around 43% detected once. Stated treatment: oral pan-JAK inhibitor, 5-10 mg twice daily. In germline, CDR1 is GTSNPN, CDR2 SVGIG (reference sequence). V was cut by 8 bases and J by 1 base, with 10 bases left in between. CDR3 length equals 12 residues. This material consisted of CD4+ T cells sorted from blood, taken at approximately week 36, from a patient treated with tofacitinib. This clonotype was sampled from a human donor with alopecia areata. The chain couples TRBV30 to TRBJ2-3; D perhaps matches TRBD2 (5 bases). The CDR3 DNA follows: TGTGCCCGGGCCGGGGGCACAGATACGCAGTATTTT. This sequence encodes CARAGGTDTQYF. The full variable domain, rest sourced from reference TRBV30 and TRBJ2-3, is SQTIHQWPATLVQPVGSPLSLECTVEGTSNPNLYWYRQAAGRGLQLLFYSVGIGQISSEVPQNLSASRPQDRQFILSSKKLLLSDSGFYLCARAGGTDTQYFGPGTRLTVL.